Each of the 21 T cell receptor beta chains below was sequenced from the same sample in a study of shared clonotypes between healthy human individuals. Naive CD8 cells comprised CD45RO-negative, CCR7-positively selected cells, excluding terminally differentiated effector memory CD45RA+ cells. Assay: immunoSEQ multiplex PCR; the TCRdb copy retains only in-frame clones and omits some. The sample has about 820,000 clones; 90% to 95% are singletons. The sample taken for sequencing was naive CD8+ T cells sorted from blood. The receptors originated from a man aged 25-45 years in good health.

Details on this clone: Other DNA sequences in the sample encode the same CDR3. This chain uses TRBV5-5 with TRBJ2-7; no reliable D call. Per germline, CDR1 SGHKS and CDR2 YYEKEE (reference sequence). V was pared by 0 bases and J by 3 bases, with 7 bases between. The CDR3 spans 13 residues. The CDR3 sequence: CASSLAAGYEQYF. DNA of the CDR3: TGTGCCAGCAGCTTGGCGGCAGGCTACGAGCAGTACTTC.

The rearrangement uses TRBV28 and TRBJ2-1; D may be TRBD2 (6 bases). Trimming left V 8 bases short and J 4 bases short, with 12 bases between. CDR3 length: 13 residues. CDR1 and CDR2 (germline): MDHEN, SYDVKM. The CDR3 loop reads CASGGKGYNEQFF. The CDR3 DNA reads as TGTGCCAGCGGGGGGAAAGGGTACAATGAGCAGTTCTTC. Full variable domain (rest looked up from reference TRBV28 and TRBJ2-1): DVKVTQSSRYLVKRTGEKVFLECVQDMDHENMFWYRQDPGLGLRLIYFSYDVKMKEKGDIPEGYSVSREKKERFSLILESASTNQTSMYLCASGGKGYNEQFFGPGTRLTVL.

This chain joins TRBV9 and TRBJ1-4; a weak D match, TRBD1 (6 bases). Between the trimmed V and J ends, which lost 5 bases and 4 bases, there was a span of 12 bases. The CDR3 extends over 14 amino acids. Germline V gene sequence: CDR1 SGDLS, CDR2 YYNGEE. The CDR3 bases are TGTGCCAGCAGTGCAGACAGGTTTAATGAAAAACTGTTTTTT. It encodes CASSADRFNEKLFF. Full variable domain (rest looked up from reference TRBV9 and TRBJ1-4): DSGVTQTPKHLITATGQRVTLRCSPRSGDLSVYWYQQSLDQGLQFLIQYYNGEERAKGNILERFSAQQFPDLHSELNLSSLELGDSALYFCASSADRFNEKLFFGSGTQLSVL.

This chain's CDR3 is CASSPDGLSGNTIYF. CDR3 bases: TGTGCCAGCAGCCCCGACGGACTCTCTGGAAACACCATATATTTT. V usage is TRBV14 and J usage is TRBJ1-3; no clear D. The CDR3 totals 15 residues. Trimming removed 4 bases at V and 0 bases at J, with 10 bases between. Germline V gene data show CDR1 as SGHDN and CDR2 as FVKESK.

V usage is TRBV5-4 and J usage is TRBJ2-3, with 8 bases that match TRBD2. With 1 base clipped from V and 6 bases from J, the junction kept 10 bases outside the gene matches. The CDR3 is 16 residues long. Looked up from germline, CDR1 is SGHNT and CDR2 is YYREEE (reference sequence). In DNA, the CDR3 is TGTGCCAGCAGCTTGTCGCCGGGACTAGTTTTCGATACGCAGTATTTT. Protein sequence: CASSLSPGLVFDTQYF.

The rearrangement links TRBV21-1 to TRBJ1-1. TRBV21-1 is labeled a pseudogene. The CDR3 has 14 amino acids. The CDR3 is CASSKDPGNTEAFF. CDR3 coding DNA: TGTGCCAGCAGCAAGGACCCGGGGAACACTGAAGCTTTCTTT.

The gene calls are TRBV19 and TRBJ2-1; D gene uncertain. Trimming cost V 3 bases and J 3 bases, with 6 bases left between them. The CDR3 loop spans 13 amino acids. CDR1 is LNHDA, CDR2 SQIVND, per germline (reference sequence). The CDR3 spells CASSIPIYNEQFF. Here the CDR3 DNA reads TGTGCCAGTAGTATCCCCATCTACAATGAGCAGTTCTTC.

The CDR3 here is CASSLSIEGYETEAFF. DNA for the CDR3: TGTGCCAGCAGTTTATCGATCGAGGGCTATGAGACTGAAGCTTTCTTT. V is TRBV27 and J is TRBJ1-1; D remains unclear. This CDR3 spans 16 amino acids. V was pared by 0 bases and J by 5 bases, with 16 bases between. Germline CDR1 reads MNHEY; CDR2 reads SMNVEV (reference sequence).

CDR3 residues: CASSVTGGREGYTF. Here the CDR3 DNA reads TGTGCCAGCAGCGTTACAGGGGGGCGGGAAGGCTACACCTTC. The chain carries TRBV7-9 and TRBJ1-2, with 8 nucleotides matching TRBD1. Trimming removed 5 bases from V and 8 bases from J; junction bases left unmatched: 10. Per germline, CDR1 SEHNR and CDR2 FQNEAQ (reference sequence). The CDR3 extends over 14 amino acids.

The rearrangement links TRBV15 to TRBJ1-5; D not resolved. Trimming removed 5 bases from V and 1 base from J, with 6 bases in between. Germline CDR1 is LNHNV and CDR2 is YYDKDF (reference sequence). CDR3 length equals 13 residues. The DNA for the CDR3 is TGTGCCACCAGCGACGCGAGCAATCAGCCCCAGCATTTT. Its protein is CATSDASNQPQHF.

V gene TRBV27 combines with J gene TRBJ1-1, with 7 bases lining up with TRBD1. The CDR3 contains 13 residues. V was pared by 8 bases and J by 7 bases, with 10 bases of the junction left unmatched. Germline CDR1 reads MNHEY; CDR2 reads SMNVEV (reference sequence). The CDR3 loop reads CASADRESIEAFF. The CDR3 nucleotides read TGTGCCAGCGCCGACAGGGAGTCTATTGAAGCTTTCTTT.

The chain carries TRBV7-9 and TRBJ1-1; possibly TRBD1 for D (6 bases). V was trimmed by 1 base and J by 7 bases, leaving 16 bases between them. CDR3 length equals 15 residues. Per germline, CDR1 SEHNR and CDR2 FQNEAQ (reference sequence). CDR3 DNA: TGTGCCAGCAGCTTAGAACTCGGGTGGACAGATGAAGCTTTCTTT. Translating gives CASSLELGWTDEAFF.

This chain links TRBV4-1 with TRBJ2-7, with a possible D match to TRBD1 (6 bases). Germline CDR1 is MGHRA and CDR2 is YSYEKL. Deletions cut 5 bases from V and 0 bases from J, with 11 bases between. The CDR3 loop spans 14 amino acids. The CDR3 region is CASSFRQDSYEQYF. The CDR3 region has the DNA TGCGCCAGCAGCTTTAGACAGGACTCCTACGAGCAGTACTTC.

This chain joins TRBV18 and TRBJ2-5; D assignment may be TRBD1 or TRBD2 (5 bases each). CDR1 and CDR2 (germline): KGHSH, LQKENI. V lost 7 bases and J lost 5, with 23 bases in between. This CDR3 region has 16 residues. CDR3 DNA sequence: TGTGCCAGCTACGAAGAGGGGTCCCAATACTGGGAGACCCAGTACTTC. Translated: CASYEEGSQYWETQYF.

The V gene is TRBV7-9, the J gene TRBJ1-4, with D hard to call. The germline V gene has CDR1 SEHNR and CDR2 FQNEAQ (reference sequence). Trimming took 4 bases from V and 8 from J, leaving 11 bases between them. The CDR3 consists of 13 residues. CDR3 nucleotide sequence: TGTGCCAGCAGCTCCACGACGGGGGAAAAACTGTTTTTT. This translates into CASSSTTGEKLFF.

In this sample, this clone turned up many times. The chain uses TRBV6-1 and TRBJ1-5, with TRBD1 matching 7 bases. V trimming: 6 bases; J trimming: 5 bases; junction bases outside the gene matches: 10. The length of the CDR3 is 15 residues. Germline V CDR1 and CDR2: MNHNS, SASEGT. The CDR3 DNA is TGTGCCAGCAGCCGTTACAGGGGTCGGGATCAGCCCCAGCATTTT. Translated: CASSRYRGRDQPQHF.

The sample holds one count of this clone. The rearrangement uses TRBV28 and TRBJ2-7; 10 bases line up with TRBD1. Germline V gene data show CDR1 as MDHEN and CDR2 as SYDVKM. This CDR3 region has 16 residues. The J segment lost 1 base and the V segment lost 3 bases, leaving 6 bases of the junction unmatched. The CDR3 sequence is CASSFERTGGSYEQYF. As DNA, the CDR3 is TGTGCCAGCAGTTTTGAGCGGACAGGGGGGTCCTACGAGCAGTACTTC.

This clone was observed a single time. The V and J genes are TRBV7-9 and TRBJ2-7; 8 bases align to TRBD1. V dropped 3 bases and J dropped 2; count of bases not matched to a gene: 3. The germline V gene has CDR1 SEHNR and CDR2 FQNEAQ (reference sequence). The CDR3 covers 14 residues. DNA for the CDR3: TGTGCCAGCAGCTTTGTGGGACAGGCCTACGAGCAGTACTTC. Protein: CASSFVGQAYEQYF. The entire variable domain, with the rest obtained from reference TRBV7-9 and TRBJ2-7, is as follows: DTGVSQNPRHKITKRGQNVTFRCDPISEHNRLYWYRQTLGQGPEFLTYFQNEAQLEKSRLLSDRFSAERPKGSFSTLEIQRTEQGDSAMYLCASSFVGQAYEQYFGPGTRLTVT.

J is TRBJ1-2 and V is TRBV11-2; maybe TRBD1 (5 bases). V was pared by 1 base and J by 4 bases, with 19 bases between. Germline assignment: CDR1 SGHAT and CDR2 FQNNGV. The CDR3 length is 17 residues. CDR3 protein: CASSLGAETAVIYGYTF. Here the CDR3 DNA reads TGTGCCAGCAGCTTAGGGGCCGAGACAGCAGTGATCTATGGCTACACCTTC.

The gene calls are TRBV6-1 and TRBJ2-1, with D maybe TRBD1 (5 bases). V was clipped by 6 bases and J by 3 bases, with 12 bases between them. Germline V lookup: CDR1 MNHNS, CDR2 SASEGT. This CDR3 is 14 amino acids long. CDR3 in amino acids: CASSPRVYYNEQFF. CDR3 sequence (DNA): TGTGCCAGCAGCCCCAGGGTTTACTACAATGAGCAGTTCTTC.

The rearrangement joins TRBV7-9 to TRBJ2-1, with D unclear. Germline CDR1 reads SEHNR; CDR2 reads FQNEAQ (reference sequence). CDR3 length equals 14 residues. The V end was cut by 2 bases, the J end by 7 bases, with 12 bases between. CDR3 bases: TGTGCCAGCAGCTTAAATAGCCGGCCTAATGAGCAGTTCTTC. Protein: CASSLNSRPNEQFF.